The sequence of this T cell receptor beta chain was determined in a study of T cell changes during pregnancy in multiple sclerosis. Libraries were prepared by immunoSEQ multiplex PCR; TCRdb keeps only in-frame clonotypes and omits some of them. The data contain 35,000 to 45,000 clones, around 90% of them seen just once; the ten biggest clones take up 0.43%. The CDR3 runs 16 residues. Germline CDR1 and CDR2: SGHAT and FQNNGV. With 3 bases removed from V and 4 bases from J, the gap between germline ends came to 18 bases. This clone was picked up one time. The sequence was collected from a female donor with multiple sclerosis, enrolled in a pregnancy study. The material was CD4+ T cells from peripheral blood mononuclear cells, obtained in the third trimester of pregnancy. The chain carries TRBV11-2 and TRBJ1-2; weak D call: TRBD1 (5 bases). DNA for the CDR3: TGTGCCAGCAGCTTCACCTCCGCCGGGACTTTCTATGGCTACACCTTC. Translating it yields CASSFTSAGTFYGYTF. The full variable domain, its missing parts supplied by reference TRBV11-2 and TRBJ1-2, is EAGVAQSPRYKIIEKRQSVAFWCNPISGHATLYWYQQILGQGPKLLIQFQNNGVVDDSQLPKDRFSAERLKGVDSTLKIQPAKLEDSAVYLCASSFTSAGTFYGYTFGSGTRLTVV.